The 10 T cell receptor beta chains presented below share a single source sample, sequenced in a study of molecular identifiers for immune sequencing clone quantification. TCRdb analysed the PCR reads with MiXCR anew, one entry per CDR3 protein. This sample carries roughly 50,000 distinct CDR3 sequences, around 25% of them seen once, and the ten largest clones take about 2%. Sequencing was carried out using naive CD8+ T cells from blood, with Jurkat cell RNA spiked in. The subset here: FACS-sorted CD8+CD4-CCR7+CD45RA+ naive T cells. These TCRs come from a human donor in good health. Some libraries in this study had Jurkat cell RNA spiked in.

This sequence joins TRBV12-3 or TRBV12-4 and TRBJ1-2, with TRBD1 identical over 7 bases. J gave up 5 bases and V 5 bases, and 11 bases lay outside the gene matches. This CDR3 has 15 residues. CDR3 residues: CASSIGQVAGYGYTF. In nucleotides, the CDR3 is TGTGCCAGCAGTATCGGACAGGTTGCTGGGTATGGCTACACCTTC.

This clonotype was picked up many times. This chain connects TRBV4-1 to TRBJ2-1, with D perhaps matching TRBD2 (5 bases). The CDR3 runs 16 residues. Germline-derived CDR1 and CDR2 are MGHRA and YSYEKL. Trimming removed 0 bases from V and 6 bases from J, with 15 bases in between. The CDR3 bases are TGCGCCAGCAGCCAAGATGGGCTAGCTGCCTCCAATGAGCAGTTCTTC. Protein: CASSQDGLAASNEQFF.

In this sample, this clonotype turned up many times. The genes are TRBV15 and TRBJ2-2, with 13 bases aligning to TRBD2. The germline V gene has CDR1 LNHNV and CDR2 YYDKDF (reference sequence). Trimming at V came to 5 bases and at J to 9 bases, leaving 9 bases not matched to a gene. CDR3 length: 16 residues. As DNA, the CDR3 is TGTGCCACCAGCTCAAGGACTAGCGGGGGCCTCAGGGAGCTGTTTTTT. It specifies CATSSRTSGGLRELFF. Drawing the rest from reference TRBV15 and TRBJ2-2, the complete variable domain is DAMVIQNPRYQVTQFGKPVTLSCSQTLNHNVMYWYQQKSSQAPKLLFHYYDKDFNNEADTPDNFQSRRPNTSFCFLDIRSPGLGDTAMYLCATSSRTSGGLRELFFGEGSRLTVL.

This clonotype was recorded only once. A much bigger clone sits one base away, suggesting this may be a read error. The V and J genes are TRBV28 and TRBJ2-7, with D perhaps TRBD1 or TRBD2 (6 bases each). The CDR3 runs to 14 residues. Germline CDR1 MDHEN, CDR2 SYDVKM. CDR3: CVSSLPGEVDEQYF. The DNA for the CDR3 is TGTGTCAGCAGTTTACCAGGGGAGGTGGACGAGCAGTACTTC.

At least ten counts were recorded for this clonotype. V is TRBV27 and J is TRBJ1-1, with D possibly being TRBD1 (5 bases). Germline V gene sequence: CDR1 MNHEY, CDR2 SMNVEV (reference sequence). Trimming cost V 6 bases and J 6 bases, with 17 bases left between them. CDR3 length equals 14 residues. Written as DNA, the CDR3 is TGTGCCAGCAGAGCGGGGCTAGGGATTTCTGAAGCTTTCTTT. Translation: CASRAGLGISEAFF.

This clonotype appeared many times. The V call is TRBV4-1, the J call TRBJ1-2, with TRBD1 identical over 7 bases. CDR1 MGHRA and CDR2 YSYEKL come from the germline V gene. The CDR3 length is 14 residues. V lost 2 bases to trimming and J lost 4 bases; unmatched junction nucleotides: 4. The CDR3 here is CASSQIGQAYGYTF. DNA for the CDR3: TGCGCCAGCAGCCAAATTGGACAGGCCTATGGCTACACCTTC.

This clonotype has at least ten counts. The gene calls are TRBV5-6 and TRBJ1-5, with D maybe TRBD1 (6 bases). Trimming shortened V by 2 bases and J by 7 bases, and 13 bases separated the two germline ends. CDR3 length equals 14 residues. Germline CDR1 is SGHDT and CDR2 is YYEEEE. The CDR3 DNA follows: TGTGCCAGCAGCTTTATGTCGGGGACACAGCCCCAGCATTTT. This codes for CASSFMSGTQPQHF.

This clonotype was observed a few times. Being one base from a much bigger clone, this may be a read error. The chain carries TRBV12-3 or TRBV12-4 and TRBJ2-3, with a tentative D call TRBD2 (7 bases). V was pared by 2 bases and J by 5 bases, with 17 bases between. The CDR3 covers 16 residues. CDR3 residues: CASSLLPGGPEDTQYF. The DNA for the CDR3 is TGTGCCAGCAGTTTACTCCCGGGGGGCCCTGAAGATACGCAGTATTTT.

This clonotype was recorded many times. The chain combines TRBV4-1 with TRBJ2-5, with D perhaps matching TRBD1 (6 bases). Trimming left V 0 bases short and J 1 base short, with 12 bases between. Germline V gives CDR1 MGHRA, CDR2 YSYEKL. This CDR3 has 16 residues. CDR3 protein: CASSQELGQTQETQYF. CDR3 DNA: TGCGCCAGCAGCCAAGAACTAGGACAGACCCAAGAGACCCAGTACTTC.

This clonotype was counted many times. The chain is built from TRBV5-6 and TRBJ2-3; D is possibly TRBD1 (5 bases). CDR1 and CDR2 (germline): SGHDT, YYEEEE. CDR3 size: 13 residues. The V end was cut by 4 bases, the J end by 4 bases, with 10 bases between. As DNA, the CDR3 is TGTGCCAGCAGCAACAGGTTCCCAGATACGCAGTATTTT. Translation gives CASSNRFPDTQYF.